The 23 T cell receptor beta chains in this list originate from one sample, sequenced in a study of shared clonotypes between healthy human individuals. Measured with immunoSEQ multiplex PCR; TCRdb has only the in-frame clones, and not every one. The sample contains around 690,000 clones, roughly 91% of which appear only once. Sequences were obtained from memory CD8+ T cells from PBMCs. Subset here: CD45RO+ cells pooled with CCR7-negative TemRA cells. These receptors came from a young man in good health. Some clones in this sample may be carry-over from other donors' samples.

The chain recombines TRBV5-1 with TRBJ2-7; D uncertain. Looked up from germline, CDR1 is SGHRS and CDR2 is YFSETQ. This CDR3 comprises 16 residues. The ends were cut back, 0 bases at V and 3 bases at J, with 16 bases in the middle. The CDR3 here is CASSLAFRNNLYEQYF. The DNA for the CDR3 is TGCGCCAGCAGCTTGGCGTTCCGAAACAACCTCTACGAGCAGTACTTC.

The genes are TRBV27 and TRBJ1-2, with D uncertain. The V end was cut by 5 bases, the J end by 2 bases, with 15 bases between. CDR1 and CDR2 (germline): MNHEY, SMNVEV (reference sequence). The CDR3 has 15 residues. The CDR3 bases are TGTGCCAGCAGTCCCCATAGCCCTTCAAACTATGGCTACACCTTC. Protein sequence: CASSPHSPSNYGYTF.

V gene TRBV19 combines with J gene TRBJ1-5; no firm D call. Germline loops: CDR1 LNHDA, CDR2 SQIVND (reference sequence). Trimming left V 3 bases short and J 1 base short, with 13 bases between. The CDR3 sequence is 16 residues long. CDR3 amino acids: CASSMGGLGSNQPQHF. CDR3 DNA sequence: TGTGCCAGTAGTATGGGCGGCTTAGGGAGCAATCAGCCCCAGCATTTT. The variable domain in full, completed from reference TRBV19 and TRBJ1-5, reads DGGITQSPKYLFRKEGQNVTLSCEQNLNHDAMYWYRQDPGQGLRLIYYSQIVNDFQKGDIAEGYSVSREKKESFPLTVTSAQKNPTAFYLCASSMGGLGSNQPQHFGDGTRLSIL.

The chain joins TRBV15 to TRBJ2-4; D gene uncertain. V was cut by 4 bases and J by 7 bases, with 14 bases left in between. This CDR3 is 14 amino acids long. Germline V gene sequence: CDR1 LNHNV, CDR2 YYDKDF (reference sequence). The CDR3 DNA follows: TGTGCCACCAGCAAAGGCGGTGGGGATAACATTCAGTACTTC. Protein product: CATSKGGGDNIQYF.

In DNA form, the CDR3 reads TGTGCCAGCAGCGGCGGGACTAGCACTTCCTACGAGCAGTACTTC. Translation: CASSGGTSTSYEQYF. This rearrangement joins TRBV7-9 to TRBJ2-7; 9 nucleotides line up with TRBD2. The CDR3 is 15 amino acids. Trimming at V came to 5 bases and at J to 1 base, leaving 6 bases not matched to a gene. Germline V gene data show CDR1 as SEHNR and CDR2 as FQNEAQ (reference sequence).

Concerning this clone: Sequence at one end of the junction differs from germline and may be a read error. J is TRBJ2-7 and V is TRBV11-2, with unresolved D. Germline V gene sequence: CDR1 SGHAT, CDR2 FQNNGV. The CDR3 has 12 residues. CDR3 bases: TGTGCCAGCAGCTTAGGTGGCAGACCCCCCGACTTC. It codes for CASSLGGRPPDF.

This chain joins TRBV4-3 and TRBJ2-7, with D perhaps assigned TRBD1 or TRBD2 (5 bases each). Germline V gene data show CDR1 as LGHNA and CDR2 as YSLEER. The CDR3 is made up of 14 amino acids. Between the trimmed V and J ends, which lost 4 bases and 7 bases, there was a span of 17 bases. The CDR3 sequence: CASSPRDAAGEQYF. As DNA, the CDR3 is TGCGCCAGCAGCCCCCGGGACGCAGCCGGGGAGCAGTACTTC.

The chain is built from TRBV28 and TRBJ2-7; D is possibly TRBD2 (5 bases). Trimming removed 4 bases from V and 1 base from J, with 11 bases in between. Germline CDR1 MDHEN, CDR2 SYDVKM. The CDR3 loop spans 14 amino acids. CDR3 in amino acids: CASSSRGLSYEQYF. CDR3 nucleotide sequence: TGTGCCAGCAGTTCCCGAGGACTTTCCTACGAGCAGTACTTC.

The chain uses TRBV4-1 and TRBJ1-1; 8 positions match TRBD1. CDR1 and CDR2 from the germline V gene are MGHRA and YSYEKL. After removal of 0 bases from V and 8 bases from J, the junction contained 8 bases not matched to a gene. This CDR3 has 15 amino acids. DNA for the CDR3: TGCGCCAGCAGCCAAGATTTTCAGGGGGCGTCCGAAGCTTTCTTT. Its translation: CASSQDFQGASEAFF.

CDR3 coding DNA: TGTGCCAGCAGCTTGGGCGGCCCCTACGAGCAGTACTTC. Encoded protein: CASSLGGPYEQYF. The chain joins TRBV5-4 to TRBJ2-5; D not certain. The DNA end is a closer match to TRBJ2-7, so the J assignment may be wrong. CDR1 and CDR2 from the germline V gene are SGHNT and YYREEE (reference sequence). This CDR3 comprises 13 residues.

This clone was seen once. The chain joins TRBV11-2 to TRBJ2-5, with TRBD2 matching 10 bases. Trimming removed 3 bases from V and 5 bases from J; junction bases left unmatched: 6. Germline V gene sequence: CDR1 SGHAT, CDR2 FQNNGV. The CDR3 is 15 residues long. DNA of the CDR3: TGTGCCAGCAGCTTGACTAGCGGGCGTAGGGAGACCCAGTACTTC. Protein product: CASSLTSGRRETQYF.

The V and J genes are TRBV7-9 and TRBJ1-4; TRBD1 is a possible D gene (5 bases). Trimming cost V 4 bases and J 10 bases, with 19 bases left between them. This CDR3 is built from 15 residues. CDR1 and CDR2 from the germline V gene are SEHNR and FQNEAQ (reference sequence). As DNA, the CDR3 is TGTGCCAGCAGCTCCTGGGATCAGGGTGAGGGAAAACTGTTTTTT. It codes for CASSSWDQGEGKLFF.

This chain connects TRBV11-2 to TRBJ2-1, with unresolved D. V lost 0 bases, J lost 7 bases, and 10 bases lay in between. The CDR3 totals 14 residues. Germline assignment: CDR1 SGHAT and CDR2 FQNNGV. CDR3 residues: CASSLEFATNEQFF. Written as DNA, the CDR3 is TGTGCCAGCAGCTTAGAATTCGCGACTAATGAGCAGTTCTTC.

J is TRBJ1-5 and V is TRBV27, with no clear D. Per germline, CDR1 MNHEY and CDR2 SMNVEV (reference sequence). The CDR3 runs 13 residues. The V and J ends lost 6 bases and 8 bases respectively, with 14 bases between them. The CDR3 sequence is CASSSSPGEPQHF. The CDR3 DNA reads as TGTGCCAGCAGCTCCTCCCCCGGGGAGCCCCAGCATTTT.

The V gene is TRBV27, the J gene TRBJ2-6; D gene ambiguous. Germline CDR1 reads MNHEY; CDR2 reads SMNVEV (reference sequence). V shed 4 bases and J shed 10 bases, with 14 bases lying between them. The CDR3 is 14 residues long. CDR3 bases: TGTGCCAGCAGTTCCTTGACCCCTCGGAACGTCCTGACTTTC. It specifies CASSSLTPRNVLTF. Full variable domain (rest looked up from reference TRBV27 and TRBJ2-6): EAQVTQNPRYLITVTGKKLTVTCSQNMNHEYMSWYRQDPGLGLRQIYYSMNVEVTDKGDVPEGYKVSRKEKRNFPLILESPSPNQTSLYFCASSSLTPRNVLTFGAGSRLTVL.

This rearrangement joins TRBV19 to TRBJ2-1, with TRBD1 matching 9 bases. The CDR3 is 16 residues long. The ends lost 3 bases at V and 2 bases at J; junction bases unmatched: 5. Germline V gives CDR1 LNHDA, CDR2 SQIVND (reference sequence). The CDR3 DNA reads TGTGCCAGTAGTATTTTGGGACAGGGCCCCTACAATGAGCAGTTCTTC. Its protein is CASSILGQGPYNEQFF.

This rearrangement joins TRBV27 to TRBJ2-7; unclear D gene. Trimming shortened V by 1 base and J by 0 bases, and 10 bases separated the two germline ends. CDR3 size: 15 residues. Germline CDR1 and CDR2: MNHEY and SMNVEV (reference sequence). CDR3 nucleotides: TGTGCCAGCAGTTTATGGATGGGTTTCTCCTACGAGCAGTACTTC. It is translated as CASSLWMGFSYEQYF.

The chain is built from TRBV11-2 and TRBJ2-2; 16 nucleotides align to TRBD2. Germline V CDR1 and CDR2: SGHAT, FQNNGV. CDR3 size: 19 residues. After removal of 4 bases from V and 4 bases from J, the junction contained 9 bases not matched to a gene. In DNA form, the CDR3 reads TGTGCCAGCAGCTCCAGGGTGGGACTAGCGGGAGGGTCCACCGGGGAGCTGTTTTTT. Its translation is CASSSRVGLAGGSTGELFF.

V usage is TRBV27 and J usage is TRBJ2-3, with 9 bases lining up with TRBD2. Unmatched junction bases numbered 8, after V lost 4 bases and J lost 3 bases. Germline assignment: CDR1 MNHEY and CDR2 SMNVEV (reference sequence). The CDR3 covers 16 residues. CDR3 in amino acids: CASSSRREGRTDTQYF. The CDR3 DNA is TGTGCCAGCAGTTCGAGGCGGGAGGGCCGTACAGATACGCAGTATTTT.

The CDR3 bases are TGCGCCAGCAGCCAAGCGGGAGGGAGGGGTGAGCAGTTCTTC. It specifies CASSQAGGRGEQFF. The V call is TRBV4-1, the J call TRBJ2-1, with 8 positions matching TRBD2. This CDR3 has 14 residues. V lost 1 base and J lost 9; bases outside the gene matches: 5. The germline CDR1 and CDR2 sequences are MGHRA and YSYEKL.

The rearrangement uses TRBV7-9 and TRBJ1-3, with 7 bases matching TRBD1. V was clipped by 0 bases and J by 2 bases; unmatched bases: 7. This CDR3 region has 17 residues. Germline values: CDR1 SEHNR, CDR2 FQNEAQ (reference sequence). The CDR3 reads CASSLAPQGVAGNTIYF. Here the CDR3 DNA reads TGTGCCAGCAGCTTAGCGCCTCAGGGGGTAGCTGGAAACACCATATATTTT.

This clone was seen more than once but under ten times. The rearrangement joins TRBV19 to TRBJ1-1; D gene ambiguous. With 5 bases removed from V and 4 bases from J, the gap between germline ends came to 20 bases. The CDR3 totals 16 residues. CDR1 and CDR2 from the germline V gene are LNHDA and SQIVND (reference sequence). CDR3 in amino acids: CASSPRRQTFLTEAFF. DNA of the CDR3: TGTGCCAGTAGTCCGAGGCGACAAACCTTTCTCACTGAAGCTTTCTTT.

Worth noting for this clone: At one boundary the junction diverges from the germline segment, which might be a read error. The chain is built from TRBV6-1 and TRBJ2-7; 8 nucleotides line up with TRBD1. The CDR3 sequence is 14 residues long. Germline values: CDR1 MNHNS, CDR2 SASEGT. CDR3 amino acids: CASSEDPATGELLF. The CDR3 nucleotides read TGTGCCAGCAGTGAAGACCCGGCGACAGGGGAACTCCTCTTC.